This T cell receptor (delta chain) derives from a study of gamma-delta T cells after stem cell transplantation. TCRdb fed the RT-PCR reads to CATT. The sample has about 11,000 delta-chain clones, 1% to 1.5% seen once; the top ten hold around a tenth. CDR1 is GEAIGNYY and CDR2 is EKD in the germline V gene. This CDR3 contains 14 residues. V lost 1 base, J lost 7 bases, and 6 bases stayed unmatched. This clone was counted only a few times. The TCR was taken from a human donor. It is not recorded whose cells these are; they may come from a transplant donor. Sequenced: gamma-delta T cells. The rearrangement joins TRDV2 to TRDJ1, with 9 bases fitting TRDD3. The DNA of the CDR3 is TGTGCCTGTGACACACTGGGGGACCCCTCTAAACTCATCTTT. This gives the protein CACDTLGDPSKLIF.